This entry lists 22 T cell receptor beta chains sequenced from one sample in a study of blood T cell repertoires in COVID-19 (dated by TCRdb to the early 2020s). Library preparation used the immunoSEQ multiplex PCR assay. TCRdb obtained this table from immuneACCESS and retained in-frame rearrangements with V and J assigned. These tables miss some clones; where compared with another copy, unresolved V genes account for less than half of the shortfall, and the remainder is unexplained. For this sample there are approximately 52,000 clones; 89% appear just once. In total, the top ten clones hold approximately 4.9% of the sample. The specimen sequenced was peripheral blood. Source of these receptors: a man aged 55-75 years with active COVID-19.

The gene calls are TRBV9 and TRBJ2-1; 8 nucleotides line up with TRBD2. This CDR3 has 15 residues. With 3 bases clipped from V and 12 bases from J, the junction kept 14 bases outside the gene matches. Germline V gene sequence: CDR1 SGDLS, CDR2 YYNGEE. The CDR3, as DNA: TGTGCCAGCAGCGAGACCTTAGGACTAGCCGCCATGCAGTTCTTC. It codes for CASSETLGLAAMQFF.

V usage is TRBV11-3 and J usage is TRBJ2-1; the match to TRBD2 covers 9 bases. V shed 3 bases, J shed 10 bases, and the junction held 4 bases outside the gene matches. The germline V gene has CDR1 SGHNT and CDR2 YENEEA. The CDR3 consists of 13 residues. The DNA of the CDR3 is TGTGCCAGCAGCTTGGCGGGAGGGCGGGAGCAGTTCTTC. Its protein product is CASSLAGGREQFF.

The chain is built from TRBV27 and TRBJ2-6; TRBD1 is a possible D gene (5 bases). The length of the CDR3 is 17 residues. Per germline, CDR1 MNHEY and CDR2 SMNVEV (reference sequence). Trimming stripped 4 bases from V and 0 bases from J, with 13 bases between. In DNA form, the CDR3 reads TGTGCCAGCAGTTCCTTCATAACAGGCTCTGGGGCCAACGTCCTGACTTTC. It yields the protein CASSSFITGSGANVLTF. Full variable domain (outside the CDR3, taken from reference TRBV27 and TRBJ2-6): EAQVTQNPRYLITVTGKKLTVTCSQNMNHEYMSWYRQDPGLGLRQIYYSMNVEVTDKGDVPEGYKVSRKEKRNFPLILESPSPNQTSLYFCASSSFITGSGANVLTFGAGSRLTVL.

The chain recombines TRBV6-1 with TRBJ1-3, with D perhaps TRBD1 (6 bases). Germline CDR1 is MNHNS and CDR2 is SASEGT. V lost 1 base and J lost 7, with 17 bases in between. This CDR3 is 16 amino acids long. CDR3 nucleotide sequence: TGTGCCAGCAGTGAAGAAGGGGGGGGCGCGTGGAACACCATATATTTT. Translated, it gives CASSEEGGGAWNTIYF.

The V gene is TRBV7-2, the J gene TRBJ2-7, with a tentative D call TRBD2 (6 bases). Germline CDR1 reads SGHTA; CDR2 reads FQGNSA. Trimming left V 1 base short and J 0 bases short, with 13 bases between. The CDR3 is 16 residues long. Here the CDR3 reads CASSLDGRGISYEQYF. DNA for the CDR3: TGTGCCAGCAGCTTAGATGGGCGGGGAATCTCCTACGAGCAGTACTTC.

The genes are TRBV6-2 or TRBV6-3 and TRBJ2-1; 10 nucleotides line up with TRBD2. Losses at the gene ends were 2 bases for V and 3 bases for J; bases not matched to a gene: 10. The CDR3 has 18 amino acids. Looked up from germline, CDR1 is MNHEY and CDR2 is SVGEGT. CDR3 residues: CASSYPTRTSGVYNEQFF. Here the CDR3 DNA reads TGTGCCAGCAGTTACCCCACTCGGACTAGCGGAGTCTACAATGAGCAGTTCTTC.

The rearrangement links TRBV4-3 to TRBJ1-1, with TRBD1 as a possible D gene (6 bases). The germline CDR1 and CDR2 sequences are LGHNA and YSLEER. The CDR3 has 15 residues. V was clipped by 1 base and J by 3 bases, with 12 bases between them. CDR3 protein: CASSQGAQGHTEAFF. The CDR3 DNA is TGCGCCAGCAGCCAAGGAGCACAGGGCCACACTGAAGCTTTCTTT.

The gene calls are TRBV19 and TRBJ1-6; weak D call: TRBD1 (5 bases). The V gene lost 8 bases and the J gene lost 7 bases, with 12 bases spanning the gap. The CDR3 is made up of 13 amino acids. The germline gives CDR1 LNHDA, CDR2 SQIVND (reference sequence). For the CDR3, the DNA is TGTGCCAGTCAGGACATGGAGAATTCACCCCTCCACTTT. Translated: CASQDMENSPLHF.

The rearrangement uses TRBV15 and TRBJ1-6; the D is unclear. Between the trimmed V and J ends, which lost 1 base and 8 bases, there was a span of 12 bases. The CDR3 spans 15 residues. Germline loops: CDR1 LNHNV, CDR2 YYDKDF (reference sequence). CDR3 DNA sequence: TGTGCCACCAGCAGAGCCATGGGAGTCGATTCACCCCTCCACTTT. This gives the protein CATSRAMGVDSPLHF.

The chain has TRBV7-2 and TRBJ2-3, with D tentatively TRBD2 (5 bases). Trimming removed 2 bases at V and 0 bases at J, with 6 bases between. The CDR3 runs 14 residues. Germline CDR1 SGHTA, CDR2 FQGNSA. CDR3 sequence reads: CASSLRGSTDTQYF. CDR3 coding DNA: TGTGCCAGCAGCTTACGAGGGAGCACAGATACGCAGTATTTT. The full variable domain, rest sourced from reference TRBV7-2 and TRBJ2-3, is GAGVSQSPSNKVTEKGKDVELRCDPISGHTALYWYRQSLGQGLEFLIYFQGNSAPDKSGLPSDRFSAERTGGSVSTLTIQRTQQEDSAVYLCASSLRGSTDTQYFGPGTRLTVL.

The rearrangement links TRBV4-2 to TRBJ1-2; a weak D match, TRBD1 (6 bases). This CDR3 contains 17 residues. CDR1 and CDR2 (germline): LGHNA, YNFKEQ. Trimming removed 0 bases at V and 4 bases at J, with 18 bases between. As DNA, the CDR3 is TGTGCCAGCAGCCAAGATGGGGGGGGGCGTACGGCCTATGGCTACACCTTC. Translated, it gives CASSQDGGGRTAYGYTF.

The V gene is TRBV28, the J gene TRBJ1-5; D gene ambiguous. This CDR3 contains 16 residues. With 3 bases removed from V and 2 bases from J, the gap between germline ends came to 14 bases. Germline V gene sequence: CDR1 MDHEN, CDR2 SYDVKM. CDR3 protein: CASSLGSLKGNQPQHF. For the CDR3, the DNA is TGTGCCAGCAGTTTGGGGAGCCTTAAGGGCAATCAGCCCCAGCATTTT.

The V call is TRBV2, the J call TRBJ2-7, with D uncertain. This CDR3 has 14 amino acids. Germline lookup yields CDR1 SNHLY and CDR2 FYNNEI. V was pared by 5 bases and J by 0 bases, with 11 bases between. CDR3 residues: CASSYGLSSYEQYF. CDR3 DNA: TGTGCCAGCAGTTATGGGCTGAGCTCCTACGAGCAGTACTTC.

The chain recombines TRBV5-1 with TRBJ2-3; possibly TRBD1 for D (6 bases). The length of the CDR3 is 16 residues. Trimming cost V 0 bases and J 5 bases, with 16 bases left between them. Germline CDR1 and CDR2: SGHRS and YFSETQ. CDR3 DNA: TGCGCCAGCAGCTTGGCGAGCGAGGCGGACAGAGATACGCAGTATTTT. Translating gives CASSLASEADRDTQYF.

The chain employs TRBV6-5 and TRBJ2-7; 8 bases map to TRBD2. Germline CDR1 and CDR2: MNHEY and SVGAGI. The CDR3 runs to 13 residues. V gave up 4 bases and J gave up 3 bases; unmatched junction bases: 2. This CDR3 reads CASSFTSGYEQYF. The CDR3, as DNA: TGTGCCAGCAGTTTCACTAGCGGCTACGAGCAGTACTTC.

This chain connects TRBV7-6 to TRBJ2-3, with a possible D match to TRBD2 (5 bases). The CDR3 extends over 16 amino acids. With 4 bases removed from V and 3 bases from J, the gap between germline ends came to 17 bases. Germline V gene data show CDR1 as SGHVS and CDR2 as FNYEAQ. This CDR3 is CASSSPGGRTTDTQYF. CDR3 nucleotides: TGTGCCAGCAGCTCGCCGGGTGGGAGAACGACAGATACGCAGTATTTT.

The chain is built from TRBV19 and TRBJ2-1; TRBD2 matches at 10 bases. V trimming: 5 bases; J trimming: 2 bases; junction bases outside the gene matches: 3. Germline-derived CDR1 and CDR2 are LNHDA and SQIVND (reference sequence). The CDR3 runs to 15 residues. In nucleotides, the CDR3 is TGTGCCAGTAGTGCAACTAGCGGGACCTACAATGAGCAGTTCTTC. Translation gives CASSATSGTYNEQFF.

The chain recombines TRBV4-3 with TRBJ1-4; no firm D call. There are 18 residues in the CDR3. The germline gives CDR1 LGHNA, CDR2 YSLEER. V shed 0 bases and J shed 3 bases, with 17 bases lying between them. The CDR3 coding sequence is TGCGCCAGCAGCCAAGAGTATATAGCCACTTGGGCTAATGAAAAACTGTTTTTT. Protein product: CASSQEYIATWANEKLFF.

V usage is TRBV6-6 and J usage is TRBJ2-7; D uncertain. The CDR3 totals 13 residues. V shed 7 bases and J shed 2 bases, with 12 bases lying between them. CDR1 and CDR2 (germline): MNHNY, SVGAGI (reference sequence). CDR3 nucleotide sequence: TGTGCCAGCACGGTCCGGGTTCCCTACGAGCAGTACTTC. Amino acids: CASTVRVPYEQYF.

The chain employs TRBV14 and TRBJ2-3; no definite D call. The V end was cut by 4 bases, the J end by 6 bases, with 11 bases between. Germline V lookup: CDR1 SGHDN, CDR2 FVKESK. The length of the CDR3 is 13 residues. CDR3 region: CASSLLPGDTQYF. DNA of the CDR3: TGTGCCAGCAGCCTCCTACCCGGGGATACGCAGTATTTT.

This clone occurred a few times. The V and J genes are TRBV5-4 and TRBJ1-2; 9 bases match TRBD1. CDR1 is SGHNT and CDR2 is YYREEE in the germline V gene (reference sequence). The CDR3 loop spans 14 amino acids. V shed 3 bases and J 5 bases; nucleotides not matched to a gene: 5. The CDR3 DNA follows: TGTGCCAGCAGCTCCCCGGGACAGGGTTATGGCTACACCTTC. Residues: CASSSPGQGYGYTF.

This clone was seen once. The J gene is TRBJ1-3, the V gene TRBV28; D is unclear. This CDR3 region has 13 residues. CDR1 is MDHEN and CDR2 is SYDVKM in the germline V gene. CDR3 nucleotides: TGTGGAGTGTCTATCTACTCTGGAAACACCATATATTTT. Amino acid sequence: CGVSIYSGNTIYF.